The 27 T cell receptor beta chains presented below share a single source sample, sequenced in a study of shared clonotypes between healthy human individuals (dated by TCRdb to the early 2020s). Libraries came from the immunoSEQ multiplex PCR assay. Here the immuneACCESS table is served through TCRdb, limited to in-frame sequences with V and J called. Missing clones are a known gap in these copies; in checked studies unresolved V genes cover under half, and the rest lacks a known reason. The table for this sample lists approximately 2.3 million clones; 80% to 95% of them were counted only once. About 0.37% of the sample goes to the ten largest clones. Material for sequencing was naive CD4+ T cells from PBMCs. Read against the paper, the sample's cell subset or site label means: CD45RA+ positively selected. The receptor set was obtained from a man between 18 and 29 years old in good health. Some clones in this sample may be carry-over from other donors' samples.

The chain recombines TRBV20-1 with TRBJ2-7; D is uncertain. Per the germline V gene, CDR1 is DFQATT and CDR2 is SNEGSKA (reference sequence). Trimming cost V 3 bases and J 3 bases, with 6 bases left between them. The CDR3 runs 11 residues. The CDR3 coding sequence is TGCAGTGCTAGGCCCCACTACGAGCAGTACTTC. The encoded protein is CSARPHYEQYF.

The rearrangement uses TRBV5-1 and TRBJ2-5; D not certain. The CDR3 has 14 amino acids. The germline CDR1 and CDR2 sequences are SGHRS and YFSETQ. V gave up 1 base and J gave up 3 bases, with 10 bases separating them. The CDR3 region has the DNA TGCGCCAGCAGCTTGTTTCTAGAAAAAGAGACCCAGTACTTC. Its protein is CASSLFLEKETQYF.

Concerning this clone itself: The sample has other DNA sequences that encode this CDR3 too. The J gene is TRBJ1-1, the V gene TRBV7-9; no definite D call. The germline CDR1 and CDR2 sequences are SEHNR and FQNEAQ (reference sequence). With 2 bases removed from V and 4 bases from J, the gap between germline ends came to 11 bases. The CDR3 has 14 amino acids. Written as DNA, the CDR3 is TGTGCCAGCAGCTTAAAAGGAGGCGTCACTGAAGCTTTCTTT. Translating gives CASSLKGGVTEAFF.

This clone was seen more than once but under ten times. The rearrangement links TRBV30 to TRBJ1-1; TRBD1 matches 9 bases. The V and J ends lost 0 bases and 0 bases, in that order; junction bases with no gene match: 8. This CDR3 comprises 17 residues. From germline, CDR1 is GTSNPN and CDR2 SVGIG (reference sequence). This CDR3 is CAWSVLGQGLMNTEAFF. The CDR3 DNA is TGTGCCTGGAGTGTATTGGGACAGGGCCTAATGAACACTGAAGCTTTCTTT.

V usage is TRBV30 and J usage is TRBJ2-2; 16 bases are a match to TRBD2. The CDR3 runs 18 residues. Trimming at V came to 3 bases and at J to 7 bases, leaving 11 bases not matched to a gene. Germline V CDR1 and CDR2: GTSNPN, SVGIG (reference sequence). CDR3 residues: CAWSMGTSGRAGVGELFF. CDR3 bases: TGTGCCTGGAGCATGGGGACTAGCGGGAGGGCCGGCGTCGGGGAGCTGTTTTTT.

The chain uses TRBV2 and TRBJ1-5; 7 bases map to TRBD1. V shed 5 bases and J 3 bases; nucleotides not matched to a gene: 4. CDR3 size: 14 residues. Looked up from germline, CDR1 is SNHLY and CDR2 is FYNNEI. The chain's CDR3 is CASSWGQNNQPQHF. The DNA of the CDR3 is TGTGCCAGCAGTTGGGGACAGAACAATCAGCCCCAGCATTTT.

The genes are TRBV7-2 and TRBJ1-2; D remains ambiguous. Trimming removed 7 bases from V and 7 bases from J, with 13 bases in between. The length of the CDR3 is 12 residues. Germline CDR1 reads SGHTA; CDR2 reads FQGNSA. CDR3 DNA sequence: TGTGCCAGCACCCAATATTCTGGTGGCTACACCTTC. Residues: CASTQYSGGYTF.

The chain has TRBV28 and TRBJ1-2, with D tentatively TRBD1 (5 bases). This CDR3 has 13 amino acids. Germline V gives CDR1 MDHEN, CDR2 SYDVKM. V gave up 5 bases and J gave up 5 bases, with 12 bases separating them. In DNA, the CDR3 is TGTGCCAGCAGTCCGGGACCGGGATATGGCTACACCTTC. Protein product: CASSPGPGYGYTF.

The genes are TRBV7-2 and TRBJ2-7; D unclear. Trimming stripped 4 bases from V and 3 bases from J, with 4 bases between. CDR3 length equals 11 residues. The V gene's germline CDR1 is SGHTA and CDR2 FQGNSA. The CDR3 protein is CASSSHYEQYF. As DNA, the CDR3 is TGTGCCAGCAGCTCGCACTACGAGCAGTACTTC. Based on the CDR3 plus reference TRBV7-2 and TRBJ2-7, the full variable domain is GAGVSQSPSNKVTEKGKDVELRCDPISGHTALYWYRQSLGQGLEFLIYFQGNSAPDKSGLPSDRFSAERTGGSVSTLTIQRTQQEDSAVYLCASSSHYEQYFGPGTRLTVT.

CDR3 DNA sequence: TGTGCCAGCAGTTACTCGGCGCGGGGCTCGGGAAACACCATATATTTT. Translation: CASSYSARGSGNTIYF. This rearrangement joins TRBV6-5 to TRBJ1-3, with D possibly TRBD1 on 5 matching bases. Germline loops: CDR1 MNHEY, CDR2 SVGAGI. This CDR3 has 16 residues. V was trimmed by 0 bases and J by 4 bases, leaving 13 bases between them.

V usage is TRBV29-1 and J usage is TRBJ2-1; 11 bases agree with TRBD2. The CDR3 is 14 amino acids. V was clipped by 7 bases and J by 8 bases; unmatched bases: 10. The germline gives CDR1 SQVTM, CDR2 ANQGSEA. DNA of the CDR3: TGCAGCGGGGAGACTAGCGGGAAGACGGATGAGCAGTTCTTC. Protein sequence: CSGETSGKTDEQFF.

This clone was counted a few times. The chain couples TRBV14 to TRBJ2-3, with 7 bases matching TRBD2. Trimming removed 4 bases from V and 2 bases from J; junction bases left unmatched: 6. The CDR3 runs to 15 residues. Germline CDR1 SGHDN, CDR2 FVKESK. The chain's CDR3 is CASSRQGGLTDTQYF. The DNA for the CDR3 is TGTGCCAGCAGCCGTCAGGGAGGGCTCACAGATACGCAGTATTTT.

V usage is TRBV2 and J usage is TRBJ2-1; 9 bases fit TRBD1. After removal of 3 bases from V and 6 bases from J, the junction contained 9 bases not matched to a gene. This CDR3 has 16 amino acids. Germline V lookup: CDR1 SNHLY, CDR2 FYNNEI. Written as DNA, the CDR3 is TGTGCCAGCAGTGATTTCGGGACAGGGACCTCCAATGAGCAGTTCTTC. Amino acids: CASSDFGTGTSNEQFF.

The chain employs TRBV10-3 and TRBJ2-7; 7 bases line up with TRBD1. Germline V gene sequence: CDR1 ENHRY, CDR2 SYGVKD. The V gene end was trimmed by 2 bases and the J gene end by 5 bases; junction bases not matched to a gene: 3. There are 13 residues in the CDR3. The CDR3, as DNA: TGTGCCATCAGTGAGAAGACAGGGAACGAGCAGTACTTC. Its translation: CAISEKTGNEQYF.

The chain has TRBV6-1 and TRBJ1-4; D unclear. The CDR3 is 14 amino acids. Germline CDR1 MNHNS, CDR2 SASEGT. V was shortened by 7 bases and J by 0 bases, with 9 bases between the two germline ends. CDR3 sequence (DNA): TGTGCCAGCATGGACCTTGCAACTAATGAAAAACTGTTTTTT. Its protein product is CASMDLATNEKLFF.

The J gene is TRBJ1-1, the V gene TRBV2; maybe TRBD1 (5 bases). Germline CDR1 and CDR2: SNHLY and FYNNEI. Trimming left V 11 bases short and J 1 base short, with 11 bases between. This CDR3 has 12 residues. The CDR3 spells CAGRGGNTEAFF. The CDR3 coding sequence is TGTGCCGGACGCGGGGGGAACACTGAAGCTTTCTTT.

The chain uses TRBV25-1 and TRBJ2-1; D ambiguous. CDR1 and CDR2 from the germline V gene are MGHDK and SYGVNS. V was shortened by 1 base and J by 6 bases, with 10 bases between the two germline ends. The CDR3 is made up of 14 amino acids. The CDR3 DNA sequence: TGTGCCAGCAGTGAATTTGGGCGGTCCAATGAGCAGTTCTTC. Translation: CASSEFGRSNEQFF.

The J gene is TRBJ2-7, the V gene TRBV27; D is unclear. V was cut by 3 bases and J by 2 bases, with 8 bases left in between. The CDR3 loop spans 13 amino acids. Germline lookup yields CDR1 MNHEY and CDR2 SMNVEV (reference sequence). The CDR3 sequence: CASSFDPTYEQYF. As DNA, the CDR3 is TGTGCCAGCAGTTTTGACCCCACCTACGAGCAGTACTTC.

Worth noting for this clone: At the DNA level, this CDR3 is encoded by other sequences in the same sample as well. The chain recombines TRBV5-1 with TRBJ2-2; D not resolved. In germline, CDR1 is SGHRS, CDR2 YFSETQ. V lost 0 bases and J lost 2, with 8 bases in between. This CDR3 comprises 15 residues. DNA for the CDR3: TGCGCCAGCAGCTTGGAAGGAGCTAACACCGGGGAGCTGTTTTTT. Residues: CASSLEGANTGELFF. The whole variable domain, remainder taken from reference TRBV5-1 and TRBJ2-2, is KAGVTQTPRYLIKTRGQQVTLSCSPISGHRSVSWYQQTPGQGLQFLFEYFSETQRNKGNFPGRFSGRQFSNSRSEMNVSTLELGDSALYLCASSLEGANTGELFFGEGSRLTVL.

The CDR3 spells CASSQEGALLGEQYF. The DNA of the CDR3 is TGCGCCAGCAGCCAAGAAGGGGCGTTACTCGGCGAGCAGTACTTC. The chain links TRBV4-1 to TRBJ2-7; a possible D gene is TRBD1 (5 bases). The length of the CDR3 is 15 residues. The V and J ends lost 0 bases and 6 bases respectively, with 15 bases between them. Germline V gene sequence: CDR1 MGHRA, CDR2 YSYEKL.

This clone was counted once. The J gene is TRBJ1-2, the V gene TRBV27; D gene unclear. The CDR3 runs to 12 residues. The V end lost 5 bases, the J end lost 5 bases, and 9 bases lay between the germline ends. Germline-derived CDR1 and CDR2 are MNHEY and SMNVEV (reference sequence). The CDR3 sequence: CASSLREYGYTF. Written as DNA, the CDR3 is TGTGCCAGCAGTCTGAGGGAGTATGGCTACACCTTC.

This clone came up once. This sample includes further DNA sequences coding for the same CDR3. The CDR3 region has the DNA TGTGCCAGCAGGAGACAGGGCTTCCAAGAGACCCAGTACTTC. Residues: CASRRQGFQETQYF. The chain combines TRBV6-1 with TRBJ2-5; 7 nucleotides match TRBD1. The CDR3 is 14 amino acids. CDR1 and CDR2 from the germline V gene are MNHNS and SASEGT. With 6 bases clipped from V and 1 base from J, the junction kept 5 bases outside the gene matches.

The V gene is TRBV27, the J gene TRBJ2-3; TRBD1 agrees at 8 bases. Germline V lookup: CDR1 MNHEY, CDR2 SMNVEV (reference sequence). Germline trimming cut 8 bases from V and 5 bases from J; bases unmatched to any gene: 15. The CDR3 loop spans 16 amino acids. CDR3 bases: TGTGCCAGCCTCCGGTTCCCAGGGGGCATTGGAGATACGCAGTATTTT. It is translated as CASLRFPGGIGDTQYF.

This clone was found a few times. The chain is built from TRBV7-9 and TRBJ1-1; 7 nucleotides match TRBD1. Germline lookup yields CDR1 SEHNR and CDR2 FQNEAQ (reference sequence). This CDR3 is 15 amino acids long. Trimming took 1 base from V and 4 from J; bases not matched to a gene: 6. The CDR3 sequence: CASSLGRTGRTEAFF. The DNA of the CDR3 is TGTGCCAGCAGCTTAGGACGGACAGGCCGCACTGAAGCTTTCTTT.

The CDR3 region is CASSSLGSQETQYF. The CDR3 nucleotides read TGTGCCAGCAGCTCCCTGGGCAGCCAAGAGACCCAGTACTTC. The V and J genes are TRBV7-8 and TRBJ2-5, with D uncertain. The V gene lost 4 bases and the J gene lost 1 base, with 10 bases spanning the gap. The CDR3 is 14 amino acids. The germline gives CDR1 SGHVS, CDR2 FQNEAQ.

The chain recombines TRBV5-8 with TRBJ1-2; D is perhaps TRBD1 (6 bases). The CDR3 has 15 residues. Trimming cost V 0 bases and J 4 bases, with 13 bases left between them. In germline, CDR1 is SGHTS, CDR2 YDEGEE. CDR3 nucleotide sequence: TGTGCCAGCAGCTTGGGACAGGCCTACCCCTATGGCTACACCTTC. It translates to CASSLGQAYPYGYTF.

Written as DNA, the CDR3 is TGCGCCAGCAGCTTATCCCCTACCTCGGCAGATACGCAGTATTTT. This codes for CASSLSPTSADTQYF. This chain joins TRBV5-1 and TRBJ2-3, with unresolved D. Germline V gene data show CDR1 as SGHRS and CDR2 as YFSETQ. V was cut by 2 bases and J by 4 bases, with 14 bases left in between. The CDR3 spans 15 residues.